This T cell receptor (beta chain) was observed in a study of shared clonotypes between healthy human individuals. The V segment lost 3 bases and the J segment 3 bases; nucleotides outside the gene matches: 10. CDR1 is KGHSH, CDR2 LQKENI, per germline. The CDR3 totals 17 residues. Notes on the study in general: Sharing across four donors was highest in naive CD4 (approximately 5%) and lowest in memory CD8 (about 0.4%). The study generally estimated greater richness for naive than memory subsets.

Deep-level settings were used for running the assay. The method was immunoSEQ multiplex PCR; TCRdb's version includes in-frame clones alone and lacks a portion of them. The data contain fewer than 2.5 million clones, 80% to 95% of them seen just once; the ten biggest clones take up about 0.38%. Remarks on this clone: Antigen specificity is unknown.

This clonotype was sampled from a man aged 18 to 29 in good health. Some clones in this sample may be carry-over from other donors' samples. Material: naive CD4+ T cells from PBMCs. As for subset: CD45RA+ positively selected. The chain carries TRBV18 and TRBJ1-2; TRBD1 matches 10 bases. The CDR3 protein is CASSPQTGGDRDYGYTF. The CDR3 coding sequence is TGTGCCAGCTCACCCCAGACAGGGGGCGATCGGGACTATGGCTACACCTTC. Complete variable domain (other parts from reference TRBV18 and TRBJ1-2): NAGVMQNPRHLVRRRGQEARLRCSPMKGHSHVYWYRQLPEEGLKFMVYLQKENIIDESGMPKERFSAEFPKEGPSILRIQQVVRGDSAAYFCASSPQTGGDRDYGYTFGSGTRLTVV.